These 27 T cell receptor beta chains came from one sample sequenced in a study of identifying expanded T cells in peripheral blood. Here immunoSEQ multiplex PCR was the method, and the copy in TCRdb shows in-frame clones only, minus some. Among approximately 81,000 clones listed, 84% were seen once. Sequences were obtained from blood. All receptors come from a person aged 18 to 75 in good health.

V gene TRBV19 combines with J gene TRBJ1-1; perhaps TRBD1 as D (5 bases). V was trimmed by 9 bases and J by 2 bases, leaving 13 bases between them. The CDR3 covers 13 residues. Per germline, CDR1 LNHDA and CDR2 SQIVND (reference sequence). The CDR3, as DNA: TGTGCCAGCGCCTTGACAGCTAACACTGAAGCTTTCTTT. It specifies CASALTANTEAFF.

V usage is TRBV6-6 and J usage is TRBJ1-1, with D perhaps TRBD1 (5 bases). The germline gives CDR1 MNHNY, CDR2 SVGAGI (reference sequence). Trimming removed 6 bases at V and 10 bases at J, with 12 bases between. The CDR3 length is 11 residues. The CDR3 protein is CASRAGRGAFF. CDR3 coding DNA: TGTGCCAGCAGGGCCGGTAGGGGAGCTTTCTTT.

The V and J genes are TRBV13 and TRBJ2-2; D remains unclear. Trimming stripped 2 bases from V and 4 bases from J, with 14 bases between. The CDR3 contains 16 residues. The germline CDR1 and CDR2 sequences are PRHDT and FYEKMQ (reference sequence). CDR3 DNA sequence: TGTGCCAGCAGCTTAATGCGGAATACGCTCACCGGGGAGCTGTTTTTT. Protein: CASSLMRNTLTGELFF. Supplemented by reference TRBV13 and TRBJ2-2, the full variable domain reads AAGVIQSPRHLIKEKRETATLKCYPIPRHDTVYWYQQGPGQDPQFLISFYEKMQSDKGSIPDRFSAQQFSDYHSELNMSSLELGDSALYFCASSLMRNTLTGELFFGEGSRLTVL.

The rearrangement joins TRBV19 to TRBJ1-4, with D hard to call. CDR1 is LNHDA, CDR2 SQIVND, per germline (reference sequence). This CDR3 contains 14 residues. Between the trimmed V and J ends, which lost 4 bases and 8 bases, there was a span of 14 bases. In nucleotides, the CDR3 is TGTGCCAGTAGTAAGACTGCCTTAGGAGAAAAACTGTTTTTT. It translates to CASSKTALGEKLFF.

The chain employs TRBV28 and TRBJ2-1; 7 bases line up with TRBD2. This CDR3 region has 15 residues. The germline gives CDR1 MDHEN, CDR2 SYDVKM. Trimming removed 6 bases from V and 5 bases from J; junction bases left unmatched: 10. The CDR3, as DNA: TGTGCCAGCAGCGATTACGGGACTAATAACAATGAGCAGTTCTTC. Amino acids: CASSDYGTNNNEQFF.

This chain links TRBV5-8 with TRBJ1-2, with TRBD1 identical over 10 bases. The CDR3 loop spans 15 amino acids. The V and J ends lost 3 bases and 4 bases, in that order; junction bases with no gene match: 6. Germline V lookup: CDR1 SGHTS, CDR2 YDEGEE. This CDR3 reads CASSWGQGPFYGYTF. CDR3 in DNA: TGTGCCAGCAGCTGGGGACAGGGGCCCTTCTATGGCTACACCTTC.

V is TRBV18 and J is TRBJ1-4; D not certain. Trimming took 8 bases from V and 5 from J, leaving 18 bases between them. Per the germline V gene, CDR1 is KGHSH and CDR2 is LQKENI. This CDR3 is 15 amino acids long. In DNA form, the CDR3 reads TGTGCCAGCACGGACTTGGAGACGAGGAATGAAAAACTGTTTTTT. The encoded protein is CASTDLETRNEKLFF.

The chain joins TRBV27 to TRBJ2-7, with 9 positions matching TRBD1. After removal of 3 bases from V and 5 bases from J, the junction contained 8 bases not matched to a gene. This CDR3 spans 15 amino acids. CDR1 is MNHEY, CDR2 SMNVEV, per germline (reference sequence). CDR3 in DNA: TGTGCCAGCAGTTTCTCGGGACAGGGTTGGGACGAGCAGTACTTC. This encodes CASSFSGQGWDEQYF.

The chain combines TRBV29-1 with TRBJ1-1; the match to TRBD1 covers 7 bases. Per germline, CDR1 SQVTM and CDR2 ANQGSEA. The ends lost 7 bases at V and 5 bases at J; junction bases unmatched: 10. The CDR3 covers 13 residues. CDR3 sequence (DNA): TGCAGCGCAAAACAGGGGCTGAGTACTGAAGCTTTCTTT. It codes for CSAKQGLSTEAFF. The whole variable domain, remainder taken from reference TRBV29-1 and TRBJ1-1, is SAVISQKPSRDICQRGTSLTIQCQVDSQVTMMFWYRQQPGQSLTLIATANQGSEATYESGFVIDKFPISRPNLTFSTLTVSNMSPEDSSIYLCSAKQGLSTEAFFGQGTRLTVV.

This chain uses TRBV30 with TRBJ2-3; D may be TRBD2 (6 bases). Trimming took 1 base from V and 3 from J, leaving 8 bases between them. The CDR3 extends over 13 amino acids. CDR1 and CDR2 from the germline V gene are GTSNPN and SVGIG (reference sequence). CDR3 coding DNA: TGTGCCTGGAGTGCCGGGACTACAGATACGCAGTATTTT. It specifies CAWSAGTTDTQYF.

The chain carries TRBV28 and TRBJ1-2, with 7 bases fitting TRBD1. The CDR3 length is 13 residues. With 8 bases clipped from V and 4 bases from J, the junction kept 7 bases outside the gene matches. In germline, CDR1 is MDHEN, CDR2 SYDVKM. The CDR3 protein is CASSVGTAYGYTF. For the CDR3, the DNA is TGTGCCAGCTCTGTTGGGACAGCCTATGGCTACACCTTC.

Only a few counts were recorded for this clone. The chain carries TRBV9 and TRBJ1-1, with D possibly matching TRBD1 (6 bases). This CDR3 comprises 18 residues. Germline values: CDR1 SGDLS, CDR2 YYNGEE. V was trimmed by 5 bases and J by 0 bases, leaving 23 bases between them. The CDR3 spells CASSLAGDKSPMNTEAFF. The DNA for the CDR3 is TGTGCCAGCAGTCTAGCCGGGGACAAGAGCCCAATGAACACTGAAGCTTTCTTT.

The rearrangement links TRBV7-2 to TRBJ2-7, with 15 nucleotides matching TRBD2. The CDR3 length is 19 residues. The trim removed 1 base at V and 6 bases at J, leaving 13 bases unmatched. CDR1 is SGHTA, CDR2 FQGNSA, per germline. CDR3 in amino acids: CASSLVGVGLAGGPGEQYF. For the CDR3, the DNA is TGTGCCAGCAGCTTAGTCGGCGTCGGACTAGCGGGAGGGCCGGGCGAGCAGTACTTC.

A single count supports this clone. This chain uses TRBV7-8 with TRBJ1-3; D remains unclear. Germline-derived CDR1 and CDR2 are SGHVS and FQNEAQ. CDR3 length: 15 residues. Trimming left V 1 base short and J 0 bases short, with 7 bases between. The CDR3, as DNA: TGTGCCAGCAGCTTAGTGGCAGCCTCTGGAAACACCATATATTTT. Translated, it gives CASSLVAASGNTIYF. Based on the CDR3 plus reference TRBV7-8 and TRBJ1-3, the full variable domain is GAGVSQSPRYKVAKRGQDVALRCDPISGHVSLFWYQQALGQGPEFLTYFQNEAQLDKSGLPSDRFFAERPEGSVSTLKIQRTQQEDSAVYLCASSLVAASGNTIYFGEGSWLTVV.

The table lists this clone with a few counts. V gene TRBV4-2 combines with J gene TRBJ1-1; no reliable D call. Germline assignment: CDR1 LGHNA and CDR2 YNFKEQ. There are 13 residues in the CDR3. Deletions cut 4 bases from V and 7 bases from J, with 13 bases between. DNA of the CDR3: TGTGCCAGCAGCCCCCGATTGGAGGGTGAAGCTTTCTTT. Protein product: CASSPRLEGEAFF.

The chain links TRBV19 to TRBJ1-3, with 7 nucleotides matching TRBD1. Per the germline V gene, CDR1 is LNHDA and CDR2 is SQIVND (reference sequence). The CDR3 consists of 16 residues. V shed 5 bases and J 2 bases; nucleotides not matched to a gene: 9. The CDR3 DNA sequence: TGTGCCAGTAGTCAAAACAGGGGAATAACTGGAAACACCATATATTTT. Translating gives CASSQNRGITGNTIYF. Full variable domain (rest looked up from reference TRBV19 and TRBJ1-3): DGGITQSPKYLFRKEGQNVTLSCEQNLNHDAMYWYRQDPGQGLRLIYYSQIVNDFQKGDIAEGYSVSREKKESFPLTVTSAQKNPTAFYLCASSQNRGITGNTIYFGEGSWLTVV.

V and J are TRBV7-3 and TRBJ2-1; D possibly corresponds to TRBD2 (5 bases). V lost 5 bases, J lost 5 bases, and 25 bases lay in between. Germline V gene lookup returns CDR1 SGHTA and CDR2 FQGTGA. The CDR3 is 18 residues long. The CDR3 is CASSPGIYGYGQNNEQFF. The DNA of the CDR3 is TGTGCCAGCAGCCCGGGGATTTACGGATACGGCCAGAACAATGAGCAGTTCTTC.

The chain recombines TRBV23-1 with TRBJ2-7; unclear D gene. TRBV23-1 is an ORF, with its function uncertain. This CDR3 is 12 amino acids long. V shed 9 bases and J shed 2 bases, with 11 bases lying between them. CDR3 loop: CASPNAPYEQYF. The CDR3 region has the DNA TGCGCCAGTCCAAACGCGCCCTACGAGCAGTACTTC.

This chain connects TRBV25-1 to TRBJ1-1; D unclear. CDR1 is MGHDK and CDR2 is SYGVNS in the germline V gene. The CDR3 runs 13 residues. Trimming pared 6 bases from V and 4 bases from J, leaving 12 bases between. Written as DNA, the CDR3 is TGTGCCAGCAGGGCATATGAAGGCACTGAAGCTTTCTTT. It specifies CASRAYEGTEAFF. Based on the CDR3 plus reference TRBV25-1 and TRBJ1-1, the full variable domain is EADIYQTPRYLVIGTGKKITLECSQTMGHDKMYWYQQDPGMELHLIHYSYGVNSTEKGDLSSESTVSRIRTEHFPLTLESARPSHTSQYLCASRAYEGTEAFFGQGTRLTVV.

The CDR3 sequence is CASVSRQGLYEQYF. In nucleotides, the CDR3 is TGTGCCAGCGTTAGTAGACAGGGACTATACGAGCAGTACTTC. The rearrangement uses TRBV28 and TRBJ2-7, with D tentatively TRBD1 or TRBD2 (7 bases each). Per germline, CDR1 MDHEN and CDR2 SYDVKM. Trimming shortened V by 8 bases and J by 4 bases, and 18 bases separated the two germline ends. The CDR3 consists of 14 residues.

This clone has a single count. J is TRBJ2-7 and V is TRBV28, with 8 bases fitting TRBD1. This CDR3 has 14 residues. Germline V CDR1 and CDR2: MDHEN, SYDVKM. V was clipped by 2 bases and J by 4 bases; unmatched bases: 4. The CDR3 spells CASSLETGVYEQYF. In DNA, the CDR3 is TGTGCCAGCAGTTTAGAGACAGGGGTATACGAGCAGTACTTC.

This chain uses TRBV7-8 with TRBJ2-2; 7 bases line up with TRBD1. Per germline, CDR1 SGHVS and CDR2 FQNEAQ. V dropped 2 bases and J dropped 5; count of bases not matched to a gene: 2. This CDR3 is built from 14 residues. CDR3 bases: TGTGCCAGCAGCTTACGACAGGGAACCGGGGAGCTGTTTTTT. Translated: CASSLRQGTGELFF.

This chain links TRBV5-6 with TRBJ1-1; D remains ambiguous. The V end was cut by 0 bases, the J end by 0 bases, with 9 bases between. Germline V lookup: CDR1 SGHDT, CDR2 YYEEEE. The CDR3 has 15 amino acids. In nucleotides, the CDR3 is TGTGCCAGCAGCTTGGCTGTGGGAGTGAACACTGAAGCTTTCTTT. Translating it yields CASSLAVGVNTEAFF.

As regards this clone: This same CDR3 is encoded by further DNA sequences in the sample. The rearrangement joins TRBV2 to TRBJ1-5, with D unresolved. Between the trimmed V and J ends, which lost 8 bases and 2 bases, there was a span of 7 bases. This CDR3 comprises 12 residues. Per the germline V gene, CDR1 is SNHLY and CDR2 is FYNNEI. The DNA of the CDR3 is TGTGCCAGCTCCCTGGGCAATCAGCCCCAGCATTTT. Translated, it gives CASSLGNQPQHF.

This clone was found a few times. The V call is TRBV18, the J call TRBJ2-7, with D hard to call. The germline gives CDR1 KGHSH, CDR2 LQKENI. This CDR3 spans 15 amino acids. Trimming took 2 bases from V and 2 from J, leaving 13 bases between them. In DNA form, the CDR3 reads TGTGCCAGCTCACCAGGTAATTCAGAGACCTACGAGCAGTACTTC. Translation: CASSPGNSETYEQYF.

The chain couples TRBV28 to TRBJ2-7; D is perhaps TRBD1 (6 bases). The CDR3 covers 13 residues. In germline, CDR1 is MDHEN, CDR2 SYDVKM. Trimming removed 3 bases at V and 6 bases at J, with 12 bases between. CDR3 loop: CASSLQMTGEQYF. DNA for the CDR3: TGTGCCAGCAGTTTGCAGATGACAGGCGAGCAGTACTTC.

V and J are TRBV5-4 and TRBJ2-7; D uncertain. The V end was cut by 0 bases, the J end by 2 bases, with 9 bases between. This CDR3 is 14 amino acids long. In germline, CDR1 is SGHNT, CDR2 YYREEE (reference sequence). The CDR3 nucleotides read TGTGCCAGCAGCTTGGGGCTAGAAGCCTACGAGCAGTACTTC. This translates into CASSLGLEAYEQYF.